This TCR beta chain was retrieved from a study of blood T cell repertoires in COVID-19. Data came from immunoSEQ multiplex PCR; TCRdb stores just in-frame clones and leaves some out. Seen here are about 290,000 clones, around four fifths observed once, and the top ten hold about 4%. CDR1 is MNHEY, CDR2 SMNVEV, per germline (reference sequence). There are 15 residues in the CDR3. Trimming took 5 bases from V and 3 from J, leaving 11 bases between them. The receptor comes from a woman aged 50 to 60 with active or convalescent COVID-19. The V call is TRBV27, the J call TRBJ1-6; D uncertain. Sequenced material: peripheral blood. The CDR3 loop is CASSQTTFYNSPLHF. The CDR3 region has the DNA TGTGCCAGCAGTCAAACGACATTCTATAATTCACCCCTCCACTTT.